Here is one T cell receptor (beta chain) with its context. In the naive CD8 group, cells lacked CD45RO and were positively selected for CCR7, so terminally differentiated effector memory CD45RA+ cells were left out. Those who donated, Caucasian adults without exception, all lived in Nashville, Tennessee. Trimming took 5 bases from V and 2 from J, leaving 4 bases between them. The length of the CDR3 is 12 residues. The germline CDR1 and CDR2 sequences are MNHEY and SMNVEV (reference sequence). These data are taken from a study of shared clonotypes between healthy human individuals. Data came from immunoSEQ multiplex PCR; TCRdb stores just in-frame clones and leaves some out. Of about 2.2 million clones in the sample, 80% to 95% were seen once.

The receptor's source is a young man in good health. Some clones in this sample may be carry-over from other donors' samples. Sequenced sample: naive CD8+ T cells from PBMCs. V usage is TRBV27 and J usage is TRBJ1-5; D call uncertain. The CDR3 protein is CASSRRNQPQHF. The CDR3 nucleotides read TGTGCCAGCAGTAGACGCAATCAGCCCCAGCATTTT.